Sequencing of this TCR beta chain was carried out in a study of IL-17A CD8 T cells in psoriatic arthritis synovium. With regard to the full study: The goal of the study was to define the phenotype, molecular profile and function of synovial IL-17A+CD8+ T cells in psoriatic arthritis pathogenesis. What the research found in general, with its limitations: TCR sequencing covered only three patients, which the authors acknowledged as a limited sample size. Although most synovial CD8+ subsets stayed polyclonal, some individual clones made up over 5% of the repertoire. In a couple of patients, many Tc17 clones were found to be shared with the synovial Tc1 population, resulting in Morisita overlap indices above 0.85. Because no psoriatic arthritis synovial tissue samples were available, cells were taken from synovial fluid instead of synovial tissue.

After DNA extraction (Qiagen), TCRbeta V-D-J rearrangements were amplified in a bias-controlled manner and then sequenced at high throughput (immunoSEQ; Adaptive Biotech). In the authors' own workflow: The immunoSEQ Analyzer platform was used for sequence-level analysis of productive sequences. Clonality was calculated as 1 minus Pielou's evenness, with values ranging from 0 (highly polyclonal) to 1 (monoclonal). The Morisita index, ranging from 0 (no similarity) to 1 (complete similarity), was used to quantify repertoire overlap between subsets. TCRdb provides this immuneACCESS table in a form limited to in-frame rearrangements. Some clones are lacking; in checked studies, under half of them reflect an unresolved V gene, and why the rest are absent is not known. V and J calls and clone size are those listed in that table; D and trimming were worked out from the DNA. This sample gives around 2,000 clones in total; around three quarters of them show up just once. Around 10% of the sample is held by the ten biggest clonotypes.

Magnetically isolated CD3+ T cells were stimulated around 1.5 hours with PMA and ionomycin, then labeled by IL-17A and IFNgamma cytokine secretion assays. Synovial fluid effusions were aspirated from the actively inflamed joints of patients with psoriatic arthritis. Memory CD8+ T cells in synovial fluid were sorted patient by patient into Tc17 (IL-17A+) cells, bulk memory cells and Tc1 (IL-17A-IFNgamma+) cells in order to compare their TCR repertoires. The psoriatic arthritis patients fulfilled the Classification of Psoriatic Arthritis Study Group (CASPAR) criteria. Cytokine-secreting cells were counterstained with viability dye and anti-CD3, CD8, CD14 and CD4 antibodies and sorted on a BD FACSAria. A few patients with psoriatic arthritis provided sorted synovial fluid CD8+ T cell subsets that underwent TCRbeta sequencing. Synovial fluid mononuclear cells were isolated using Lymphoprep and were cryopreserved in liquid nitrogen prior to use. The medium used for cryopreservation had around 49% fetal calf serum and approximately 10% dimethyl sulfoxide.

About this clone: Its antigen remains undetermined. No base quality values were provided; no much bigger clone lies one nucleotide off.

The CDR3 covers 18 residues, taking in both the cysteine and the phenylalanine. Of all the DNA, just the CDR3 is kept, 54 bases in frame from base 1. CDR1 SGHRS and CDR2 YFSETQ are derived from the germline V gene. V was cut back by 4 bases and J by 0 bases, leaving a gap of 20 bases between them. This chain joins TRBV5-1 to TRBJ2-4, with the D gene uncertain. Sequenced: IFN-gamma+ CD8+ T cells from synovial fluid. Explained via the paper, the cell subset or site label denotes: IL-17A-IFNgamma+ memory CD8+ (Tc1) cells. The source of this sequence is a human donor with psoriatic arthritis. The CDR3 has the sequence CASSPDLGIPLAKNIQYF. The DNA sequence reads TGCGCCAGCAGCCCGGACCTTGGGATTCCATTAGCCAAAAACATTCAGTACTTC. The CDR3, completed at both ends by the reference TRBV5-1 and TRBJ2-4 genes, gives the full variable domain KAGVTQTPRYLIKTRGQQVTLSCSPISGHRSVSWYQQTPGQGLQFLFEYFSETQRNKGNFPGRFSGRQFSNSRSEMNVSTLELGDSALYLCASSPDLGIPLAKNIQYFGAGTRLSVL.